The 10 T cell receptor beta chains reported below all come from one sample, sequenced in a study of T cells after yellow fever vaccination. TCRdb analysed the 5' RACE reads with MiXCR anew, one entry per CDR3 protein. The profile shows under 350,000 distinct CDR3 sequences, approximately 4% of them singletons. The material was PBMCs, obtained 5 days after the yellow fever booster vaccination. These receptors were taken from a man between 18 and 35 years old who received the YFV17D yellow fever vaccine.

This clonotype was observed many times. The V gene is TRBV7-2, the J gene TRBJ2-2; weak D call: TRBD2 (6 bases). Trimming removed 1 base at V and 6 bases at J, with 9 bases between. The CDR3 extends over 14 amino acids. Germline CDR1 reads SGHTA; CDR2 reads FQGNSA. The CDR3 DNA reads TGTGCCAGCAGCTTAGGCTCTAGCGCCGGGGAGCTGTTTTTT. Encoded protein: CASSLGSSAGELFF.

This clonotype was seen at least ten times. The chain is built from TRBV7-2 and TRBJ1-1; D may be TRBD1 (6 bases). Germline loops: CDR1 SGHTA, CDR2 FQGNSA. Trimming removed 5 bases at V and 2 bases at J, with 9 bases between. This CDR3 comprises 13 residues. The CDR3 is CASSTDRNTEAFF. CDR3 sequence (DNA): TGTGCCAGCAGCACGGACAGAAACACTGAAGCTTTCTTT.

This rearrangement joins TRBV20-1 to TRBJ2-1, with TRBD2 matching 9 bases. Per germline, CDR1 DFQATT and CDR2 SNEGSKA (reference sequence). The CDR3 contains 15 residues. With 5 bases clipped from V and 9 bases from J, the junction kept 14 bases outside the gene matches. CDR3 DNA: TGCAGTGCTGCCTCCCCGGCGGGGGGGCCTATTGAGCAGTTCTTC. As protein: CSAASPAGGPIEQFF.

This clonotype was counted a few times. This chain uses TRBV27 with TRBJ1-2, with D tentatively TRBD1 (5 bases). V was cut by 0 bases and J by 8 bases, with 13 bases left in between. Germline-derived CDR1 and CDR2 are MNHEY and SMNVEV (reference sequence). The CDR3 length is 14 residues. In nucleotides, the CDR3 is TGTGCCAGCAGTTTATCCTGGGGGACTGTCGGCTACACCTTC. It yields the protein CASSLSWGTVGYTF.

This chain links TRBV5-6 with TRBJ1-5, with D uncertain. This CDR3 spans 14 amino acids. Looked up from germline, CDR1 is SGHDT and CDR2 is YYEEEE. Between the trimmed V and J ends, which lost 0 bases and 5 bases, there was a span of 9 bases. The DNA for the CDR3 is TGTGCCAGCAGCTTGGCAGCAACCGATCAGCCCCAGCATTTT. Protein product: CASSLAATDQPQHF. Filled out from reference TRBV5-6 and TRBJ1-5, the complete variable domain reads DAGVTQSPTHLIKTRGQQVTLRCSPKSGHDTVSWYQQALGQGPQFIFQYYEEEERQRGNFPDRFSGHQFPNYSSELNVNALLLGDSALYLCASSLAATDQPQHFGDGTRLSIL.

This chain joins TRBV6-5 and TRBJ2-7; 10 nucleotides line up with TRBD1. Looked up from germline, CDR1 is MNHEY and CDR2 is SVGAGI. V was clipped by 8 bases and J by 2 bases; unmatched bases: 12. CDR3 size: 16 residues. The CDR3 spells CASQRTTGTGAYEQYF. CDR3 bases: TGTGCCAGCCAAAGAACAACCGGGACAGGGGCCTACGAGCAGTACTTC.

This clonotype was detected many times. The chain couples TRBV20-1 to TRBJ2-1; the match to TRBD2 covers 13 bases. The CDR3 runs to 15 residues. Germline assignment: CDR1 DFQATT and CDR2 SNEGSKA (reference sequence). Trimming took 7 bases from V and 4 from J; bases not matched to a gene: 7. CDR3 region: CSGQTSGGQYNEQFF. Written as DNA, the CDR3 is TGCAGTGGCCAGACTAGCGGGGGGCAATACAATGAGCAGTTCTTC.

This clonotype was counted at least ten times. This chain connects TRBV5-1 to TRBJ1-5; D ambiguous. CDR3 length: 13 residues. The germline V gene encodes CDR1 SGHRS and CDR2 YFSETQ. V lost 4 bases and J 4 bases, leaving 9 bases between the germline ends. In DNA, the CDR3 is TGCGCCAGCAGCCCGGACCCGAATCAGCCCCAGCATTTT. Residues: CASSPDPNQPQHF.

This clonotype was counted only a few times. The J gene is TRBJ1-1, the V gene TRBV5-1; tentatively, D is TRBD1 (5 bases). This CDR3 spans 16 amino acids. V was clipped by 4 bases and J by 4 bases, with 20 bases between them. CDR1 and CDR2 (germline): SGHRS, YFSETQ. The CDR3 DNA reads as TGCGCCAGCAGCACCGGAGGAGGGGCCGGGGGCACTGAAGCTTTCTTT. This sequence encodes CASSTGGGAGGTEAFF.

The sample holds a few counts of this clonotype. The rearrangement joins TRBV9 to TRBJ2-7, with 8 bases identical to TRBD1. Germline V gene sequence: CDR1 SGDLS, CDR2 YYNGEE. Trimming removed 0 bases from V and 5 bases from J; junction bases left unmatched: 10. The CDR3 totals 16 residues. The CDR3 bases are TGTGCCAGCAGCGTAGGGGTCAGGACAGGGAGCAACGAGCAGTACTTC. Its translation: CASSVGVRTGSNEQYF. Supplemented by reference TRBV9 and TRBJ2-7, the full variable domain reads DSGVTQTPKHLITATGQRVTLRCSPRSGDLSVYWYQQSLDQGLQFLIQYYNGEERAKGNILERFSAQQFPDLHSELNLSSLELGDSALYFCASSVGVRTGSNEQYFGPGTRLTVT.